This T cell receptor (beta chain) was sequenced during a study of T cell repertoires in cytomegalovirus infection. Study-level findings and limits: Dominating the ex vivo response were HLA-C-restricted CMV-specific TCR beta clonotypes. Pooled public TCR beta family frequency picked out CMV carriers with the relevant HLA.

MiXCR, applied by TCRdb to the reads, yields one record per CDR3 protein. The sample has approximately 200,000 distinct CDR3 sequences, about 23% seen once. As to this clonotype: Its antigen is not identified.

CDR3 length: 15 residues. V lost 4 bases, J lost 5 bases, and 18 bases lay in between. Germline CDR1 and CDR2: SGDLS and YYNGEE. The rearrangement uses TRBV9 and TRBJ2-5, with D perhaps TRBD2 (5 bases). Sequencing was carried out using CD8+ T cells from PBMCs. This clonotype was sampled from a human donor in good health (CMV status not recorded). Some clones in this sample may be carry-over from other donors' samples. The CDR3 coding sequence is TGTGCCAGCAGCCCGCGGACGGGGATGCAGGAGACCCAGTACTTC. The encoded protein is CASSPRTGMQETQYF.